This T cell receptor beta chain is drawn from a study of T cell responses to AZD1222 COVID-19 vaccine. Study-level points and caveats: Clonal diversity was possibly underestimated, and white British individuals and females predominated among donors. Nearly half of spike-specific TCRs reportedly target variant regions that are unmutated in the B.1.351 and B.1.1.7 variants. Only six or seven AZD1222 recipients were seropositive at baseline.

As concerns this clone: Its target is unknown.

Trimming cost V 1 base and J 4 bases, with 5 bases left between them. Per the germline V gene, CDR1 is LGHDT and CDR2 is YNNKEL (reference sequence). The CDR3 is 13 residues long. TCRdb's table, derived via immunoSEQ multiplex PCR, lists solely in-frame clones and lacks some. The profile shows more than 150,000 clones, around 90% of them singletons. The source was peripheral blood, collected on day 0 of AZD1222 vaccination. The TCR originated in an adult in good health. The chain links TRBV3-1 (or the pseudogene TRBV3-2) to TRBJ1-5, with D uncertain. The CDR3 bases are TGTGCCAGCAGCCAAGGGGGAAATCAGCCCCAGCATTTT. Translating it yields CASSQGGNQPQHF.